These T cell receptor beta chains were read from a single sample in a study of cytomegalovirus exposure and HLA in healthy donors. Method: immunoSEQ multiplex PCR; TCRdb's copy keeps in-frame clones and lacks some. The sample carries about 190,000 clones, around 75% recorded once. Specimen: PBMCs. The receptor source for this set is a woman aged 25 to 39 in good health and CMV-seropositive. CDR3s include the opening cysteine and the closing phenylalanine or tryptophan. The D gene is left open where the match is weak. Some rows have no size entry. The others give once, few or many, or a class for an expanded clone.

>TRBJ2-7|.|TRBV5-6|.|14
CASSLIEVFHEQYF
TGTGCCAGCAGCTTGATCGAGGTTTTCCACGAGCAGTACTTC
>TRBJ2-7|.|TRBV2|.|11
CASSERREQYF
TGTGCCAGCAGTGAGAGGCGTGAGCAGTACTTC
>TRBJ2-2|.|TRBV18|.|14
CASSLKQNTGELFF
TGTGCCAGCTCACTTAAACAGAACACCGGGGAGCTGTTTTTT
>TRBJ1-1|.|TRBV11-2|.|13
CASSSILFGEAFF
TGTGCCAGCAGCTCTATCCTGTTCGGGGAAGCTTTCTTT
>TRBJ1-5|.|TRBV13|.|12
CASSLGREPQHF
TGTGCCAGCAGCTTAGGCCGGGAGCCCCAGCATTTT
>TRBJ2-7|.|TRBV5-6|TRBD1|14
CASSLTGDLYEQYF
TGTGCCAGCAGCTTGACAGGGGATCTCTACGAGCAGTACTTC
>TRBJ1-2|.|TRBV7-2|TRBD1|18
CASSFGLRDRGGDYGYTF
TGTGCCAGCAGCTTTGGACTCCGGGACAGGGGAGGTGACTATGGCTACACCTTC
>TRBJ1-2|.|TRBV28|TRBD1|16
CASSAGQGAFFGGYTF
TGTGCCAGCAGTGCGGGACAGGGGGCGTTTTTCGGCGGCTACACCTTC
>TRBJ1-2|.|TRBV2|.|15
CASSRYREGNYGYTF
TGTGCCAGCAGCCGCTACAGGGAGGGTAACTATGGCTACACCTTC
>TRBJ2-3|few|TRBV19|TRBD2|17
CASSIDLAGAATDTQYF
TGTGCCAGTAGTATAGATTTGGCGGGAGCCGCCACAGATACGCAGTATTTT
>TRBJ1-2|.|TRBV5-3|TRBD1|16
CARSIVTSDRVGGYTF
TGTGCCAGAAGCATAGTAACTTCGGACAGGGTCGGGGGCTACACCTTC
>TRBJ2-7|.|TRBV7-9|TRBD2|18
CASSLVSGLARELPEQYF
TGTGCCAGCAGCTTAGTGTCAGGACTAGCGAGAGAGCTGCCCGAGCAGTACTTC
>TRBJ1-1|.|TRBV6-1|.|14
CASRPGGRGTEAFF
TGTGCCAGCAGACCGGGGGGGAGGGGCACTGAAGCTTTCTTT
>TRBJ1-1|.|TRBV28|.|15
CASSLISNRNTEAFF
TGTGCCAGCAGTTTAATTAGTAACCGGAACACTGAAGCTTTCTTT
>TRBJ2-4|.|TRBV5-1|TRBD2|16
CAREAGFPSSKNIQYF
TGCGCCCGGGAGGCGGGGTTTCCCTCGTCCAAAAACATTCAGTACTTC
>TRBJ2-3|.|TRBV2|.|15
CASRPPTGVIDTQYF
TGTGCCAGCAGACCCCCTACGGGAGTTATAGATACGCAGTATTTT
>TRBJ2-1|.|TRBV4-2|TRBD2|15
CASSQPSLAGDEQFF
TGTGCCAGCAGCCAACCGTCACTAGCGGGAGATGAGCAGTTCTTC
>TRBJ2-1|.|TRBV7-9|.|14
CASSPEVTYNEQFF
TGTGCCAGCAGCCCTGAGGTCACATACAATGAGCAGTTCTTC
>TRBJ2-3|.|TRBV2|TRBD2|15
CASSESAGVRDTQYF
TGTGCCAGCAGTGAAAGCGCGGGAGTGCGAGATACGCAGTATTTT
>TRBJ1-4|.|TRBV9|TRBD1|14
CASSADRGREKLFF
TGTGCCAGCAGCGCGGACAGGGGGAGGGAAAAACTGTTTTTT
>TRBJ2-5|.|TRBV9|TRBD2|15
CASSGWSGKAETQYF
TGTGCCAGCAGCGGATGGAGCGGGAAGGCAGAGACCCAGTACTTC
>TRBJ2-7|.|TRBV11-3|.|14
CASSPSGPPWEQYF
TGTGCCAGCAGCCCAAGTGGCCCTCCTTGGGAGCAGTACTTC
>TRBJ1-1|.|TRBV6-1|.|14
CASRAQIRNTEAFF
TGTGCCAGCAGGGCACAGATCCGGAACACTGAAGCTTTCTTT
>TRBJ2-7|few|TRBV2|.|15
CASTDRLLSSYEQYF
TGTGCCAGCACCGACAGACTCTTAAGCTCCTACGAGCAGTACTTC
>TRBJ2-7|.|TRBV14|.|15
CASSQESGAPYEQYF
TGTGCCAGCAGCCAAGAAAGCGGAGCCCCCTACGAGCAGTACTTC
>TRBJ2-7|.|TRBV5-1|TRBD2|14
CASSFGTNSYEQYF
TGCGCCAGCAGCTTTGGGACTAACTCCTACGAGCAGTACTTC
>TRBJ1-5|.|TRBV28|TRBD1|15
CASRETGRNNQPQHF
TGTGCCAGCAGGGAGACAGGGAGGAACAATCAGCCCCAGCATTTT